This T cell receptor beta chain originates from a study of T-cell memory formation after mild COVID-19. Constant-segment primers were used for 5'RACE, and the resulting TCR alpha and TCR beta cDNA libraries carried sample barcodes and UMIs. TCRdb ran MiXCR on the 5' RACE reads and lists one entry per CDR3 protein. The sample includes 250,000 to 300,000 distinct CDR3 sequences, under 20% of them seen just once. This clonotype has only a few counts. The CDR3 length is 12 residues. Germline V gene sequence: CDR1 MNHNS, CDR2 SASEGT. Trimming removed 4 bases at V and 9 bases at J, with 10 bases between. The chain links TRBV6-1 to TRBJ2-1; D not resolved. The sequencing sample was made of PBMCs or a T cell subset sorted from them (not recorded which). The clonotype originates from a man aged 18 to 29 who had mild COVID-19 (a few samples of this study predate the infection). Cell type and time point are not known. This chain's CDR3 is CASSVDWGEQFF. The CDR3 DNA sequence: TGTGCCAGCAGTGTAGACTGGGGTGAGCAGTTCTTC.